These 25 T cell receptor beta chains were all obtained from the same sample, sequenced in a study of control samples from healthy donors and cancer patients. Profiled with immunoSEQ multiplex PCR; TCRdb holds only in-frame clones, not every one. The sample records about 120,000 clones, roughly nine tenths being singletons. The sequenced material came from blood. The receptors derive from a man younger than 30 in good health.

V and J are TRBV5-1 and TRBJ2-7; D is perhaps TRBD1 or TRBD2 (6 bases each). Germline V gives CDR1 SGHRS, CDR2 YFSETQ. V was pared by 4 bases and J by 3 bases, with 20 bases between. CDR3 length: 16 amino acids. As DNA, the CDR3 is TGCGCCAGCAGCGGGGGGACAACCCGACTCGTCTACGAGCAGTACTTC. Residues: CASSGGTTRLVYEQYF.

The chain uses TRBV5-6 and TRBJ1-5; weak D call: TRBD1 (6 bases). V gave up 3 bases and J gave up 6 bases, with 16 bases separating them. The CDR3 has 15 residues. CDR1 SGHDT and CDR2 YYEEEE come from the germline V gene. For the CDR3, the DNA is TGTGCCAGCAGCTCTGCGTCTCAGGGGTTTCAGCCCCAGCATTTT. Translation gives CASSSASQGFQPQHF.

This rearrangement joins TRBV7-9 to TRBJ2-3; the D is unclear. The V end was cut by 5 bases, the J end by 2 bases, with 2 bases between. CDR3 length: 11 residues. CDR1 SEHNR and CDR2 FQNEAQ come from the germline V gene (reference sequence). In DNA form, the CDR3 reads TGTGCCAGCAGCAACACAGATACGCAGTATTTT. This gives the protein CASSNTDTQYF.

This clone was seen a single time. The chain is built from TRBV11-2 and TRBJ1-1; tentatively, D is TRBD1 (5 bases). CDR3 length: 17 residues. V was pared by 3 bases and J by 1 base, with 18 bases between. Germline V gene sequence: CDR1 SGHAT, CDR2 FQNNGV. This CDR3 is CASSLPAGQFGNTEAFF. DNA for the CDR3: TGTGCCAGCAGCTTGCCGGCAGGACAATTCGGGAACACTGAAGCTTTCTTT.

The V and J genes are TRBV5-8 and TRBJ1-5; D is possibly TRBD1 (6 bases). Between the trimmed V and J ends, which lost 5 bases and 7 bases, there was a span of 19 bases. Germline-derived CDR1 and CDR2 are SGHTS and YDEGEE. The CDR3 contains 15 residues. CDR3 DNA sequence: TGTGCCAGCAGTATTGCTGGGGGCTTGGGGCAGCCCCAGCATTTT. Translation: CASSIAGGLGQPQHF.

The chain links TRBV6-4 to TRBJ2-1; D not resolved. CDR3 length: 13 amino acids. Germline CDR1 reads MRHNA; CDR2 reads SNTAGT. V was pared by 5 bases and J by 6 bases, with 11 bases between. The CDR3 is CASSPAALNEQFF. In DNA form, the CDR3 reads TGTGCCAGCAGTCCTGCTGCACTCAATGAGCAGTTCTTC.

J is TRBJ1-1 and V is TRBV18, with a possible D match to TRBD1 (5 bases). V gave up 2 bases and J gave up 6 bases, with 7 bases separating them. Germline V gene lookup returns CDR1 KGHSH and CDR2 LQKENI. The length of the CDR3 is 12 residues. CDR3: CASSPSRAEAFF. For the CDR3, the DNA is TGTGCCAGCTCACCATCCAGGGCTGAAGCTTTCTTT.

The chain links TRBV18 to TRBJ1-1; 7 positions match TRBD1. The CDR3 is 15 amino acids. Germline CDR1 reads KGHSH; CDR2 reads LQKENI. The V and J ends lost 6 bases and 2 bases, in that order; junction bases with no gene match: 9. CDR3 residues: CASSPTGAFNTEAFF. CDR3 DNA: TGTGCCAGCTCGCCTACAGGGGCCTTTAACACTGAAGCTTTCTTT.

The V gene is TRBV5-1, the J gene TRBJ1-1, with unresolved D. Trimming shortened V by 4 bases and J by 1 base, and 11 bases separated the two germline ends. From germline, CDR1 is SGHRS and CDR2 YFSETQ. This CDR3 is built from 14 residues. CDR3 protein: CASSPSSGNTEAFF. The CDR3 nucleotides read TGCGCCAGCAGCCCGTCCTCTGGGAACACTGAAGCTTTCTTT.

This chain joins TRBV28 and TRBJ2-7, with 7 bases identical to TRBD1. Germline V gives CDR1 MDHEN, CDR2 SYDVKM. The CDR3 is made up of 14 amino acids. The V segment lost 2 bases and the J segment 3 bases; nucleotides outside the gene matches: 4. Here the CDR3 reads CASSLGDSYYEQYF. In DNA form, the CDR3 reads TGTGCCAGCAGTTTAGGGGACAGTTACTACGAGCAGTACTTC.

This clone is a singleton in its sample. The chain recombines TRBV6-2 or TRBV6-3 with TRBJ1-1; D unclear. The length of the CDR3 is 13 residues. V lost 2 bases and J 1 base, leaving 5 bases between the germline ends. In germline, CDR1 is MNHEY, CDR2 SVGEGT. The CDR3 DNA sequence: TGTGCCAGCAGTTACCGCAGGAACACTGAAGCTTTCTTT. Translated: CASSYRRNTEAFF.

The chain carries TRBV5-8 and TRBJ2-1; 7 bases align to TRBD1. CDR3 length: 14 residues. Germline CDR1 is SGHTS and CDR2 is YDEGEE. The J segment lost 6 bases and the V segment lost 2 bases, leaving 5 bases of the junction unmatched. The CDR3 DNA reads TGTGCCAGCAGCTTTAACAGGGGCAGCAATGAGCAGTTCTTC. Amino acids: CASSFNRGSNEQFF.

The chain recombines TRBV10-2 with TRBJ1-2, with D possibly TRBD1 on 5 matching bases. The CDR3 contains 16 residues. Trimming pared 5 bases from V and 3 bases from J, leaving 19 bases between. Per the germline V gene, CDR1 is WSHSY and CDR2 is SAAADI. The DNA for the CDR3 is TGCGCCAGCAGTCCCACCTTCGTGACAGCCGACTATGGCTACACCTTC. It codes for CASSPTFVTADYGYTF.

V usage is TRBV4-1 and J usage is TRBJ1-2; 7 positions agree with TRBD1. CDR1 is MGHRA, CDR2 YSYEKL, per germline. V lost 6 bases, J lost 2 bases, and 15 bases stayed unmatched. The CDR3 contains 17 residues. CDR3: CASSGDGAGGLNYGYTF. As DNA, the CDR3 is TGCGCCAGCAGTGGAGACGGGGCAGGGGGGTTAAACTATGGCTACACCTTC.

This sequence joins TRBV29-1 and TRBJ2-5; D gene ambiguous. CDR1 and CDR2 (germline): SQVTM, ANQGSEA. V was pared by 2 bases and J by 2 bases, with 15 bases between. CDR3 size: 15 residues. The CDR3 is CSVEPPEGRQETQYF. Here the CDR3 DNA reads TGCAGCGTTGAACCCCCCGAAGGTCGTCAAGAGACCCAGTACTTC.

This clone came up once. The V and J genes are TRBV5-1 and TRBJ1-3, with 7 bases identical to TRBD1. The CDR3 totals 15 residues. Per the germline V gene, CDR1 is SGHRS and CDR2 is YFSETQ. With 5 bases clipped from V and 0 bases from J, the junction kept 5 bases outside the gene matches. In nucleotides, the CDR3 is TGCGCCAGCAGGGAGGGGGCGAGCTCTGGAAACACCATATATTTT. Residues: CASREGASSGNTIYF.

This clone is a singleton in its sample. The J gene is TRBJ2-6, the V gene TRBV6-4; TRBD1 or TRBD2 may be the D gene (6 bases each). Germline V lookup: CDR1 MRHNA, CDR2 SNTAGT. The CDR3 runs to 15 residues. V was clipped by 6 bases and J by 0 bases, with 9 bases between them. CDR3 DNA: TGTGCCAGCAGACCGGGGGCCTCTGGGGCCAACGTCCTGACTTTC. This sequence encodes CASRPGASGANVLTF.

This sequence joins TRBV15 and TRBJ1-2, with 9 bases lining up with TRBD1. With 4 bases clipped from V and 4 bases from J, the junction kept 4 bases outside the gene matches. This CDR3 comprises 14 residues. The germline CDR1 and CDR2 sequences are LNHNV and YYDKDF (reference sequence). As DNA, the CDR3 is TGTGCCACCAGCACCCGGACAGGGGCCTATGGCTACACCTTC. It is translated as CATSTRTGAYGYTF.

This sequence joins TRBV24-1 and TRBJ1-2; 8 bases line up with TRBD1. The germline V gene has CDR1 KGHDR and CDR2 SFDVKD. The CDR3 totals 14 residues. J lost 4 bases, V lost 2 bases, and 2 bases had no gene match. The CDR3 DNA is TGTGCCACCAGTGATTCGGGACAGGCCTATGGCTACACCTTC. Protein: CATSDSGQAYGYTF.

This chain joins TRBV19 and TRBJ1-1, with 10 bases that match TRBD1. Germline assignment: CDR1 LNHDA and CDR2 SQIVND (reference sequence). The CDR3 covers 15 residues. The junction had 8 bases not matched to a gene; V was cut back by 5 bases and J by 5 bases. CDR3 in DNA: TGTGCCAGTAGTCTAAGGACAGGGGGGAATACTGAAGCTTTCTTT. This gives the protein CASSLRTGGNTEAFF.

The chain employs TRBV18 and TRBJ2-5; D call uncertain. The CDR3 spans 17 residues. Trimming took 2 bases from V and 1 from J, leaving 17 bases between them. CDR1 KGHSH and CDR2 LQKENI come from the germline V gene. The chain's CDR3 is CASSPLKSAILQETQYF. The CDR3 nucleotides are TGTGCCAGCTCACCATTAAAGAGCGCGATCCTCCAAGAGACCCAGTACTTC. Using reference TRBV18 and TRBJ2-5 for the parts outside the CDR3, the full variable domain is NAGVMQNPRHLVRRRGQEARLRCSPMKGHSHVYWYRQLPEEGLKFMVYLQKENIIDESGMPKERFSAEFPKEGPSILRIQQVVRGDSAAYFCASSPLKSAILQETQYFGPGTRLLVL.

The chain employs TRBV10-1 and TRBJ2-7; TRBD1 matches 9 bases. Germline CDR1 is WNHNN and CDR2 is SYGVQD (reference sequence). V shed 6 bases and J 5 bases; nucleotides not matched to a gene: 5. CDR3 length: 13 residues. CDR3 region: CASSRDRVDEQYF. DNA of the CDR3: TGCGCCAGCAGCCGGGACAGGGTGGACGAGCAGTACTTC.

This sequence joins TRBV11-1 and TRBJ2-7; tentative D call: TRBD2 (5 bases). The length of the CDR3 is 13 residues. The V end lost 3 bases, the J end lost 6 bases, and 12 bases lay between the germline ends. Germline assignment: CDR1 SGHAT and CDR2 FQDESV (reference sequence). The CDR3 DNA is TGTGCCAGCAGCTTGAGGCTAGAGGGCGAGCAGTACTTC. This translates into CASSLRLEGEQYF.

The chain combines TRBV21-1 with TRBJ2-2; whether TRBD2, the table's D call, matches the DNA was not checked. TRBV21-1 is annotated as a pseudogene. This CDR3 contains 16 residues. CDR3 bases: TGTGCCAGCAGCAATTCGGCGCGGATAAACACCGGGGAGCTGTTTTTT. It specifies CASSNSARINTGELFF.

The CDR3 DNA follows: TGTGCCAGCAGCCGAGCCTTAGTAAACCGAGGGATCAACTATGGCTACACCTTC. Residues: CASSRALVNRGINYGYTF. The chain has TRBV7-8 and TRBJ1-2; D not certain. CDR1 is SGHVS and CDR2 is FQNEAQ in the germline V gene. V was trimmed by 5 bases and J by 2 bases, leaving 24 bases between them. CDR3 length: 18 residues.